This T cell receptor (beta chain) was retrieved from a study of cytomegalovirus exposure and HLA in healthy donors. The J segment lost 7 bases and the V segment lost 4 bases, leaving 5 bases of the junction unmatched. The CDR3 contains 15 residues. Germline-derived CDR1 and CDR2 are SQVTM and ANQGSEA. 13 Jbeta primers and 60 Vbeta primers were used for the PCR. Original analysis: An analysis performed later counted around 80 million unique TCR beta chains (approximately 10 million of them shared). Only in-frame clones appear in the TCRdb table, and some are missing; sequencing was by immunoSEQ multiplex PCR. For V, J and clone size, that table is used; D and trimming come from the DNA. The repertoire table contains roughly 45,000 clones.

Sequences were obtained from PBMCs. The chain combines TRBV29-1 with TRBJ2-1; TRBD2 agrees at 15 bases. This clonotype was sampled from a woman aged 25 to 45 in good health and CMV-seronegative. The CDR3 sequence is CSVAGTSGRTNEQFF. CDR3 in DNA: TGCAGCGTTGCCGGGACTAGCGGGAGGACTAATGAGCAGTTCTTC.